This T cell receptor beta chain is from a study of T-cell memory formation after mild COVID-19. Study at large: TCR clustering was largely donor specific.

Findings and limits, study-wide: Clones that contracted clustered mainly in CM and EM if CD4+ and in EMRA if CD8+.

The CDR3 extends over 11 amino acids. Trimming cost V 5 bases and J 5 bases, with 4 bases left between them. Per the germline V gene, CDR1 is SGHNT and CDR2 is YENEEA. It was 5'RACE with constant-segment primers that produced the TCR alpha and TCR beta cDNA libraries, which carried sample barcodes and UMIs. TCRdb re-called the 5' RACE reads through MiXCR, storing one row per CDR3 protein. The sample carries 400,000 to 450,000 distinct CDR3 sequences, about 20% recorded once. A few counts support this clonotype. Its antigen is currently unknown. The V and J genes are TRBV11-3 and TRBJ2-1; D is undetermined. This sequence originates from a man between 18 and 35 years old who had mild COVID-19 (a few samples of this study predate the infection). Cell type and time point are not known. Material: PBMCs or a T cell subset sorted from them (not recorded which). CDR3 sequence reads: CASSINNEQFF. CDR3 in DNA: TGTGCCAGCAGCATCAACAATGAGCAGTTCTTC.